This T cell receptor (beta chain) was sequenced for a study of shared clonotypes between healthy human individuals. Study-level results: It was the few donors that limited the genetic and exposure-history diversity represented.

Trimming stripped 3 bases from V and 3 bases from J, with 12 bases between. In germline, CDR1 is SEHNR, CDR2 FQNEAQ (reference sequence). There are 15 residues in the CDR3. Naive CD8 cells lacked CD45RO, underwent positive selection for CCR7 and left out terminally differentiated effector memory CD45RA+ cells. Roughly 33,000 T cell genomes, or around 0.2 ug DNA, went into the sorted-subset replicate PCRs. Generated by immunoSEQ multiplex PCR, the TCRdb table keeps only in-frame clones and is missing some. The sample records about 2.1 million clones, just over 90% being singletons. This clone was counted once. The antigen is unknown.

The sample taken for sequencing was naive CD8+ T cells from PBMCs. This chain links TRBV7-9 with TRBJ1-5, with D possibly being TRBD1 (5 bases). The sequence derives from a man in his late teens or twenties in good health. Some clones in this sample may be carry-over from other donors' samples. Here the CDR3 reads CASSLNQGYNQPQHF. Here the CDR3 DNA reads TGTGCCAGCAGCTTGAACCAGGGTTACAATCAGCCCCAGCATTTT.